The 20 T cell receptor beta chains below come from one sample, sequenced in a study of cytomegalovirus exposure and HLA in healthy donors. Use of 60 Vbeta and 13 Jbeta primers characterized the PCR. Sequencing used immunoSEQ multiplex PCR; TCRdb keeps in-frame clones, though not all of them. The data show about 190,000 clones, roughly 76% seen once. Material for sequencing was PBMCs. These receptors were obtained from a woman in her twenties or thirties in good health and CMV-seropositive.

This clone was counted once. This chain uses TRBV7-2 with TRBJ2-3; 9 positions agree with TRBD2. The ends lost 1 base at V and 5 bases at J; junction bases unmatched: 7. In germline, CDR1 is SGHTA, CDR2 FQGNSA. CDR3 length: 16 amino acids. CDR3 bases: TGTGCCAGCAGCTTAGTCGCGACTAGCGGTCGAGATACGCAGTATTTT. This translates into CASSLVATSGRDTQYF.

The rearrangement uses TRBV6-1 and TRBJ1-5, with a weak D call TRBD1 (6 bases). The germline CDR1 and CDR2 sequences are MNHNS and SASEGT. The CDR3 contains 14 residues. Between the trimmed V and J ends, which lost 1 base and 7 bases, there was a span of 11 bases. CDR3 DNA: TGTGCCAGCAGTGAAGGTATCAGGGGCCAGCCCCAGCATTTT. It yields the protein CASSEGIRGQPQHF.

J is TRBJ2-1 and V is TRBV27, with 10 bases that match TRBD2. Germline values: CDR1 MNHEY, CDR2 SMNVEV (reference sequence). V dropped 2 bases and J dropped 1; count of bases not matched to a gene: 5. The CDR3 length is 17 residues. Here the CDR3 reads CASSLLAGALSYNEQFF. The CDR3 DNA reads TGTGCCAGCAGTTTACTAGCGGGAGCCTTGTCCTACAATGAGCAGTTCTTC.

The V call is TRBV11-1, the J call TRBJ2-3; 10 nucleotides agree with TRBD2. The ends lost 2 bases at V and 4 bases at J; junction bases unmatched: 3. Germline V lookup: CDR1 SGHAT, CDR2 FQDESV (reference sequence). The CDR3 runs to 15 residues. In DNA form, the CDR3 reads TGTGCCAGCAGCTTAATCAGCGGGGGGGCAGATACGCAGTATTTT. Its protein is CASSLISGGADTQYF.

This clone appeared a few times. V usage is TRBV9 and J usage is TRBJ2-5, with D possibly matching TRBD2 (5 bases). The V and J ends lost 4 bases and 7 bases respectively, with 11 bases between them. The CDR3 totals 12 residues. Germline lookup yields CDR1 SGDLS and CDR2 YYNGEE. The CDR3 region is CASSLDSRTQYF. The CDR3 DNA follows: TGTGCCAGCAGCCTGGACTCCAGGACCCAGTACTTC.

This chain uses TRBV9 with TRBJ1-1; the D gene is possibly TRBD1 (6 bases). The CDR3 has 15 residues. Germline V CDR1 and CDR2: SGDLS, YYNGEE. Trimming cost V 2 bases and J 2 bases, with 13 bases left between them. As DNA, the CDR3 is TGTGCCAGCAGCGTCGCCGGGACACTAAACACTGAAGCTTTCTTT. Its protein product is CASSVAGTLNTEAFF. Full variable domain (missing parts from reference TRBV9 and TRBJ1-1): DSGVTQTPKHLITATGQRVTLRCSPRSGDLSVYWYQQSLDQGLQFLIQYYNGEERAKGNILERFSAQQFPDLHSELNLSSLELGDSALYFCASSVAGTLNTEAFFGQGTRLTVV.

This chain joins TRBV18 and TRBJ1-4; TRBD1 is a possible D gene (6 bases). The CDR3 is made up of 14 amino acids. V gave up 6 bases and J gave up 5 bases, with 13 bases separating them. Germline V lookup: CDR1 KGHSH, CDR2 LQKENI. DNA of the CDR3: TGTGCCAGCTCTGACAGGTCACTGAATGAAAAACTGTTTTTT. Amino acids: CASSDRSLNEKLFF.

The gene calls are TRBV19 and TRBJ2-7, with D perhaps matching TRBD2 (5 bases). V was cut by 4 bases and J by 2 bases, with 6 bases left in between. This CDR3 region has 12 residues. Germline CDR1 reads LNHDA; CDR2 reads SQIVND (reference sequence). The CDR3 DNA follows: TGTGCCAGTAGTACCGGGACCTACGAGCAGTACTTC. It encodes CASSTGTYEQYF.

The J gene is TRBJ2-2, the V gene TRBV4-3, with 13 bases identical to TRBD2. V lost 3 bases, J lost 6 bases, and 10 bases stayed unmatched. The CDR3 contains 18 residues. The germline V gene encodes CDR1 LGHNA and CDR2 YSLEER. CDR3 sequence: CASSQRTSGGPGAGELFF. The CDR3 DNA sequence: TGCGCCAGCAGCCAGCGGACTAGCGGGGGCCCTGGGGCCGGGGAGCTGTTTTTT.

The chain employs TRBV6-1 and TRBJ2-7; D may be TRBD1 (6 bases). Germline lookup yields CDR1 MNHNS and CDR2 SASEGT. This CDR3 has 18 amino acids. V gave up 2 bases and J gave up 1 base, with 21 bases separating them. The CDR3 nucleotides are TGTGCCAGCAGTGAATGGGGCAGAGGGGCAGGGGCATCCTACGAGCAGTACTTC. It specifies CASSEWGRGAGASYEQYF.

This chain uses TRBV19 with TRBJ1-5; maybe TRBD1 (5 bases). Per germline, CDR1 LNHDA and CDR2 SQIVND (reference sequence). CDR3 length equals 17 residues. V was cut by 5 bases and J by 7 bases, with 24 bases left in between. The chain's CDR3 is CASSPSGGGRLVQPQHF. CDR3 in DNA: TGTGCCAGTAGTCCCTCCGGCGGGGGTCGGCTAGTACAGCCCCAGCATTTT.

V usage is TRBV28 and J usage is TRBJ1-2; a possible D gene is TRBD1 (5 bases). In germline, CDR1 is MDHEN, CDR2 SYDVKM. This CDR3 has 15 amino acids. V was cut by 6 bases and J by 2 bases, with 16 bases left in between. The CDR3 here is CASRYKERGNYGYTF. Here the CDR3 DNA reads TGTGCCAGCAGATACAAAGAGCGGGGGAACTATGGCTACACCTTC.

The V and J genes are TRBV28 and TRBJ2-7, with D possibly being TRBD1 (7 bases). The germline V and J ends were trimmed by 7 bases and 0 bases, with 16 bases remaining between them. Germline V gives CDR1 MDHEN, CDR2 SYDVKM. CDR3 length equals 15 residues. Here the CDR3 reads CASTLGGQSSYEQYF. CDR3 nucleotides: TGTGCCAGCACCCTGGGGGGACAGAGCTCCTACGAGCAGTACTTC. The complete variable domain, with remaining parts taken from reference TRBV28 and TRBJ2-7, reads DVKVTQSSRYLVKRTGEKVFLECVQDMDHENMFWYRQDPGLGLRLIYFSYDVKMKEKGDIPEGYSVSREKKERFSLILESASTNQTSMYLCASTLGGQSSYEQYFGPGTRLTVT.

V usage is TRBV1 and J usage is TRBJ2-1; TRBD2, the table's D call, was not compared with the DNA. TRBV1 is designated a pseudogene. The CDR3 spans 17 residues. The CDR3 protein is CTSSQTAPGLFYNEQFF. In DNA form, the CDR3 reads TGCACCAGCAGCCAAACAGCCCCGGGACTCTTCTACAATGAGCAGTTCTTC.

The CDR3, as DNA: TGTGCCAGCAGCCTTCGGACTGAAGCTTTCTTT. Translated, it gives CASSLRTEAFF. The chain recombines TRBV28 with TRBJ1-1, with D unclear. CDR3 length: 11 amino acids. Trimming took off 6 bases at V and 5 bases at J, with 7 bases between the two ends. The germline V gene has CDR1 MDHEN and CDR2 SYDVKM.

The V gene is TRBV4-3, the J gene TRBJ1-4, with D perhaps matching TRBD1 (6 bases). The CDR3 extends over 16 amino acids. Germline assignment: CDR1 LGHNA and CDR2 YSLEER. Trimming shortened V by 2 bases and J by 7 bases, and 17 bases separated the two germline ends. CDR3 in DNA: TGCGCCAGCAGCCAATTAACCGGGACACTGATTGAAAAACTGTTTTTT. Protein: CASSQLTGTLIEKLFF.

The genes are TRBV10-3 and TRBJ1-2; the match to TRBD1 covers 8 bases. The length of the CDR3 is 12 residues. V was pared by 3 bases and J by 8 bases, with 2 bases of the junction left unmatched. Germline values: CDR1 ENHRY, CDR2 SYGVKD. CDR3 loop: CAISERDRGYTF. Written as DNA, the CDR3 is TGTGCCATCAGTGAAAGGGACAGGGGCTACACCTTC.

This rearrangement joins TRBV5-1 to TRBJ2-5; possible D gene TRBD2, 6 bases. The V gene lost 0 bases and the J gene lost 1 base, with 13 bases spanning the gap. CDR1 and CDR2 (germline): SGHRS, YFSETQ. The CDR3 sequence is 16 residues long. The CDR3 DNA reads TGCGCCAGCAGCTTGGATGCAGGGAGGTTCCAAGAGACCCAGTACTTC. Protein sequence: CASSLDAGRFQETQYF.

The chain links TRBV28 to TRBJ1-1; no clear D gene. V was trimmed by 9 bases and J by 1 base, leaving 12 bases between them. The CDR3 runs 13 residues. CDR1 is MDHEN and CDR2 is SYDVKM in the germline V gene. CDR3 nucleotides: TGTGCCAGTATTAATAGTCCGAACACTGAAGCTTTCTTT. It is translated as CASINSPNTEAFF.

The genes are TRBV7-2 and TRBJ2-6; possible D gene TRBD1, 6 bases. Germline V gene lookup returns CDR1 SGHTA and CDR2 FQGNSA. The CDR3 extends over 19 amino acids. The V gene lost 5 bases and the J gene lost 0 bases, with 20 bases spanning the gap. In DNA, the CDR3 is TGTGCCAGCAGCGAGGTATCGGGACACCTATTCTCTGGGGCCAACGTCCTGACTTTC. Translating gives CASSEVSGHLFSGANVLTF.